The 26 T cell receptor beta chains presented below share a single source sample, sequenced in a study of blood T cells in healthy people across ages. The use of a sample-barcoded 5' primer and a J-beta primer mix characterized a second PCR of roughly 6 to 11 cycles. TCRdb fed the 5' RACE reads into MiXCR, producing one record per CDR3 protein. The sample shows some 1.7 million distinct CDR3 sequences, 28% of them seen only once. Input material: blood. These TCRs come from a young woman in good health.

V and J are TRBV3-1 and TRBJ1-2; a weak D match, TRBD1 (5 bases). Germline V gene sequence: CDR1 LGHDT, CDR2 YNNKEL (reference sequence). The V gene lost 4 bases and the J gene lost 8 bases, with 11 bases spanning the gap. This CDR3 contains 12 residues. In nucleotides, the CDR3 is TGTGCCAGCAGCCGGGGCAGTGGGGGCTACACCTTC. It translates to CASSRGSGGYTF.

The chain employs TRBV5-1 and TRBJ2-5; the D is unclear. The CDR3 is 14 amino acids. Germline V gene data show CDR1 as SGHRS and CDR2 as YFSETQ. The germline V and J ends were trimmed by 0 bases and 3 bases, with 9 bases remaining between them. CDR3 DNA sequence: TGCGCCAGCAGCTTGGCTTACAGAGAAGAGACCCAGTACTTC. Its translation: CASSLAYREETQYF.

This clonotype was seen a few times. Germline is not matched at one junction end, which may reflect a read error. The gene calls are TRBV2 and TRBJ2-5; the match to TRBD1 covers 7 bases. Germline loops: CDR1 SNHLY, CDR2 FYNNEI. The CDR3 is made up of 15 amino acids. CDR3 sequence reads: CASRATGTVKENQYF. The CDR3 DNA sequence: TGTGCCAGCAGGGCAACCGGGACAGTTAAAGAGAACCAGTACTTC.

This clonotype occurred many times. The chain employs TRBV12-3 or TRBV12-4 and TRBJ2-7, with D uncertain. Between the trimmed V and J ends, which lost 4 bases and 1 base, there was a span of 8 bases. The CDR3 is made up of 13 amino acids. The CDR3 bases are TGTGCCAGCAGTTCGAAGTCGTCCTACGAGCAGTACTTC. It encodes CASSSKSSYEQYF.

The table lists this clonotype with many counts. The chain links TRBV7-2 to TRBJ2-7; 7 positions agree with TRBD1. The CDR3 runs to 15 residues. Germline-derived CDR1 and CDR2 are SGHTA and FQGNSA. J gave up 0 bases and V 4 bases, and 6 bases lay outside the gene matches. The CDR3 DNA sequence: TGTGCCAGCAGCTCCAACAGGGGACCCTCCTACGAGCAGTACTTC. It yields the protein CASSSNRGPSYEQYF.

This clonotype was counted ten times or more. V and J are TRBV7-9 and TRBJ1-2, with a possible D match to TRBD1 (5 bases). V dropped 3 bases and J dropped 6 bases, with 8 bases sitting between them. CDR1 is SEHNR and CDR2 is FQNEAQ in the germline V gene (reference sequence). The CDR3 is 12 amino acids. The CDR3 sequence: CASSFPGDGYTF. The CDR3 nucleotides are TGTGCCAGCAGCTTCCCGGGGGATGGCTACACCTTC.

This clonotype was found a few times. V and J are TRBV28 and TRBJ2-7; possible D gene TRBD1, 6 bases. The V end was cut by 8 bases, the J end by 1 base, with 15 bases between. Germline V gene lookup returns CDR1 MDHEN and CDR2 SYDVKM. The CDR3 totals 14 residues. The CDR3 region has the DNA TGTGCCAGCCTAGGGGGACCGCAGTCCTACGAGCAGTACTTC. It translates to CASLGGPQSYEQYF.

Comments on this clonotype: The CDR3 ends on some other residue instead of the conserved phenylalanine or tryptophan, so this is likely a read error. This chain links TRBV24-1 with TRBJ2-1, with 8 bases lining up with TRBD1. V shed 1 base and J 3 bases; nucleotides not matched to a gene: 1. This CDR3 is built from 15 residues. Germline loops: CDR1 KGHDR, CDR2 SFDVKD. DNA of the CDR3: TGTGCCACCAGTGATTTAGACAGGGGCTACAATGAGCAGTTCTCC. Its protein is CATSDLDRGYNEQFS.

Remarks on this clonotype: A much larger clone differs from this one at a single base, so this may be a read error. The chain joins TRBV4-3 to TRBJ2-5; 7 bases map to TRBD2. Germline-derived CDR1 and CDR2 are LGHNA and YSLEER. This CDR3 has 16 amino acids. V shed 5 bases and J 11 bases; nucleotides not matched to a gene: 20. The CDR3 here is CASSGSAGTSGDEQYF. In DNA, the CDR3 is TGCGCCAGCAGCGGTTCAGCGGGCACCAGCGGGGATGAGCAGTACTTC.

At least ten counts were recorded for this clonotype. This chain connects TRBV5-1 to TRBJ2-7; no firm D call. Trimming took 4 bases from V and 3 from J, leaving 14 bases between them. The CDR3 is 14 residues long. CDR1 SGHRS and CDR2 YFSETQ come from the germline V gene. CDR3 DNA: TGCGCCAGCAGCCGCGAGGTTTCCGGCTACGAGCAGTACTTC. Encoded protein: CASSREVSGYEQYF.

This clonotype occurred many times. The rearrangement joins TRBV5-1 to TRBJ1-2; D not certain. V lost 1 base to trimming and J lost 2 bases, with 12 bases between them. CDR1 is SGHRS and CDR2 is YFSETQ in the germline V gene. This CDR3 contains 15 residues. The CDR3 DNA follows: TGCGCCAGCAGCTTGCGTCCGGATGGGAACTATGGCTACACCTTC. This gives the protein CASSLRPDGNYGYTF.

This clonotype was recorded many times. This chain uses TRBV2 with TRBJ2-5; D is uncertain. The length of the CDR3 is 11 residues. The V gene's germline CDR1 is SNHLY and CDR2 FYNNEI. V was shortened by 7 bases and J by 1 base, with 4 bases between the two germline ends. CDR3 protein: CASTRQETQYF. The CDR3 DNA sequence: TGTGCCAGCACACGCCAAGAGACCCAGTACTTC.

This clonotype is a singleton in its sample. CDR3 residues: CSARRQGGHGYTF. CDR3 in DNA: TGCAGTGCTAGGAGGCAGGGAGGGCATGGCTACACCTTC. The rearrangement joins TRBV20-1 to TRBJ1-2, with D tentatively TRBD1 (5 bases). V shed 3 bases and J shed 6 bases, with 14 bases lying between them. Germline loops: CDR1 DFQATT, CDR2 SNEGSKA (reference sequence). This CDR3 comprises 13 residues.

This clonotype was recorded only once. Its ends do not fully match the called genes, so a read error is possible. This chain connects TRBV6-5 to TRBJ1-2; D not resolved. The CDR3 has 14 residues. Germline loops: CDR1 MNHEY, CDR2 SVGAGI. CDR3 sequence (DNA): TGTGTCAGCAGTTACTCCTGGGGTAACTATGGCTACACCTTC. Translation: CVSSYSWGNYGYTF.

The chain carries TRBV30 and TRBJ2-7, with 12 bases that match TRBD2. From germline, CDR1 is GTSNPN and CDR2 SVGIG (reference sequence). V lost 3 bases to trimming and J lost 4 bases; unmatched junction nucleotides: 4. This CDR3 contains 14 residues. CDR3 DNA sequence: TGTGCCTGGAGCGTCGGACTAGCGGGGTACGAGCAGTACTTC. This translates into CAWSVGLAGYEQYF.

This clonotype showed up many times. The V and J genes are TRBV20-1 and TRBJ2-1, with 12 positions matching TRBD2. The CDR3 is 13 amino acids. The J segment lost 9 bases and the V segment lost 2 bases, leaving 2 bases of the junction unmatched. Germline V gives CDR1 DFQATT, CDR2 SNEGSKA (reference sequence). CDR3 amino acids: CSARTSGRSEQFF. CDR3 nucleotide sequence: TGCAGTGCTAGAACTAGCGGGAGGAGTGAGCAGTTCTTC.

The rearrangement uses TRBV24-1 and TRBJ1-2, with D unclear. Germline V gives CDR1 KGHDR, CDR2 SFDVKD. V lost 3 bases to trimming and J lost 8 bases, with 9 bases between them. This CDR3 contains 12 residues. The chain's CDR3 is CATSDLGLGYTF. The CDR3 nucleotides read TGTGCCACCAGTGATCTTGGGTTGGGCTACACCTTC.

This clonotype was seen more than once but under ten times. The chain joins TRBV12-3 or TRBV12-4 to TRBJ2-1; 12 bases fit TRBD2. CDR3 size: 15 residues. Germline trimming cut 5 bases from V and 6 bases from J; bases unmatched to any gene: 5. CDR3 nucleotide sequence: TGTGCCAGCAGTCCCCGACTAGCGGGAGCCAATGAGCAGTTCTTC. Translating it yields CASSPRLAGANEQFF.

This clonotype occurred a few times. The chain employs TRBV6-1 and TRBJ1-5; D remains unclear. V dropped 8 bases and J dropped 0 bases, with 11 bases sitting between them. The germline CDR1 and CDR2 sequences are MNHNS and SASEGT. The CDR3 loop spans 14 amino acids. The chain's CDR3 is CASYRGISNQPQHF. The CDR3 region has the DNA TGTGCCAGCTACCGGGGAATTAGCAATCAGCCCCAGCATTTT.

This clonotype was seen a handful of times. The CDR3 DNA reads as TGTGCCAGCAGCTTAGAGACAGGGACTGGGGCCAACGTCCTGACTTTC. Translating it yields CASSLETGTGANVLTF. The chain is built from TRBV7-2 and TRBJ2-6; 7 nucleotides agree with TRBD1. The CDR3 has 16 residues. The V segment lost 1 base and the J segment 2 bases; nucleotides outside the gene matches: 2. In germline, CDR1 is SGHTA, CDR2 FQGNSA.

The rearrangement joins TRBV7-9 to TRBJ2-2; unclear D gene. The germline V gene encodes CDR1 SEHNR and CDR2 FQNEAQ (reference sequence). The V gene lost 8 bases and the J gene lost 0 bases, with 10 bases spanning the gap. The CDR3 spans 14 residues. In DNA form, the CDR3 reads TGTGCCAGCCGGACGCAGTCGAACACCGGGGAGCTGTTTTTT. Residues: CASRTQSNTGELFF.

In its sample, this clonotype was seen a few times. This rearrangement joins TRBV7-2 to TRBJ1-1, with TRBD1 matching over 9 bases. CDR3 size: 14 residues. CDR1 SGHTA and CDR2 FQGNSA come from the germline V gene. Losses at the gene ends were 1 base for V and 8 bases for J; bases not matched to a gene: 5. The CDR3 region is CASSLGQGDEEAFF. The CDR3 nucleotides read TGTGCCAGCAGCTTAGGACAGGGGGATGAGGAAGCTTTCTTT.

As concerns this clonotype: This may arise from a read error, as a much more abundant clone is one base away. This chain links TRBV7-9 with TRBJ2-7; 8 positions agree with TRBD2. Germline CDR1 reads SEHNR; CDR2 reads FQNEAQ (reference sequence). Trimming cost V 7 bases and J 2 bases; bases outside gene matches: 10. CDR3 length: 15 residues. This chain's CDR3 is CASNSGTRNTYEQYF. DNA of the CDR3: TGTGCCAGCAACTCTGGGACTAGGAACACCTACGAGCAGTACTTC.

The V and J genes are TRBV3-1 and TRBJ2-7; no clear D gene. CDR1 is LGHDT and CDR2 is YNNKEL in the germline V gene (reference sequence). CDR3 length: 13 amino acids. V was cut by 0 bases and J by 7 bases, with 10 bases left in between. This chain's CDR3 is CASSQDLGNEQYF. CDR3 nucleotides: TGTGCCAGCAGCCAAGATCTCGGCAATGAGCAGTACTTC.

This clonotype was detected ten times or more. The chain uses TRBV12-3 or TRBV12-4 and TRBJ2-1; TRBD2 agrees at 15 bases. The CDR3 consists of 21 residues. V lost 5 bases to trimming and J lost 0 bases; unmatched junction nucleotides: 14. The CDR3 nucleotides are TGTGCCAGCAGTGCACTGGAGGGACTAGCGGGGGGCATAAGCTCCTACAATGAGCAGTTCTTC. As protein: CASSALEGLAGGISSYNEQFF.

This clonotype was observed a few times. The rearrangement uses TRBV7-9 and TRBJ1-2; TRBD1 might be the D (5 bases). This CDR3 contains 14 residues. Germline V gene lookup returns CDR1 SEHNR and CDR2 FQNEAQ (reference sequence). Trimming shortened V by 2 bases and J by 4 bases, and 11 bases separated the two germline ends. The CDR3 protein is CASSLWQGGYGYTF. For the CDR3, the DNA is TGTGCCAGCAGCTTATGGCAGGGAGGCTATGGCTACACCTTC.